This TCR beta chain emerged from a study of PD-1 blockade in classical Hodgkin lymphoma. Here immunoSEQ multiplex PCR was the method, and the copy in TCRdb shows in-frame clones only, minus some. The sample contains about 47,000 clones, roughly 80% of which appear only once. Overall study findings and caveats: Relative to healthy donors, newly diagnosed patients reportedly had lower baseline TCR diversity, which was reported as lower still in relapsed/refractory patients.

Notes on this clone: The antigen remains unidentified.

This sample's time point: cycle 4 day 1 (C4D1), after more than 5 weeks of nivolumab. Each patient's relapse followed autologous stem cell transplantation, and brentuximab vedotin exposure varied. This CDR3 has 14 residues. V was trimmed by 11 bases and J by 0 bases, leaving 16 bases between them. In germline, CDR1 is MDHEN, CDR2 SYDVKM. The sample in question was peripheral blood mononuclear cells (PBMCs), obtained before the fourth cycle of nivolumab. The rearrangement joins TRBV28 to TRBJ1-1, with D uncertain. This clonotype originated in a human donor with classical Hodgkin lymphoma. DNA for the CDR3: TGTGCCGCCAGGTCGGGGTCCATGAACACTGAAGCTTTCTTT. Its protein is CAARSGSMNTEAFF.